The clone carrying this T cell receptor beta chain was observed many times. What it binds is unknown. This entry comes from a study of T-cell reconstitution after alpha-beta-depleted transplantation in children. General study findings and limits: About two months after transplant, alpha-beta T cells reportedly came from several hundred expanded graft clones.

Using unique molecular identifiers, the investigators prepared the TCRbeta library. TCRdb redid the calling of the PCR reads with MiXCR, one entry per CDR3 protein. Of tens of thousands of distinct CDR3 sequences in the sample, 4.9% were seen once. This CDR3 has 20 residues. Trimming stripped 6 bases from V and 6 bases from J, with 35 bases between. Germline V gene data show CDR1 as MNHEY and CDR2 as SMNVEV (reference sequence). The source material was PBMCs, mostly from graft donor cells, sampled 180 days after TCRalphabeta/CD19-depleted stem cell transplant. The V gene is TRBV27, the J gene TRBJ2-5, with D perhaps matching TRBD2 (6 bases). The clonotype comes from a boy less than two years old who had a stem cell transplant for acute myeloid leukemia, so the T cells may come from the graft donor. The DNA for the CDR3 is TGTGCCAGCAGACCCCGCGGAAACCCGCCCTCTACAGGAGGGGTAAAGACCCAGTACTTC. Protein: CASRPRGNPPSTGGVKTQYF.